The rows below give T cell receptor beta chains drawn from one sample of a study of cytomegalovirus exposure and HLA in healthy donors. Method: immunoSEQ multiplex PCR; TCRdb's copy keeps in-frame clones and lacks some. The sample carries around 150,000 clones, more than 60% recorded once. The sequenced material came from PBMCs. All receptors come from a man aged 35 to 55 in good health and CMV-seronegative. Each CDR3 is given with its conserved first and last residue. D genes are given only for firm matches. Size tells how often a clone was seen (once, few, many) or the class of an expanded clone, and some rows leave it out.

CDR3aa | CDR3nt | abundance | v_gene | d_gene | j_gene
CASRRGRGGSYEQYF | TGTGCCAGCAGGCGCGGGAGGGGGGGCTCCTACGAGCAGTACTTC | . | TRBV7-2 | TRBD2 | TRBJ2-7
CASSWDQGADTQYF | TGTGCCAGCAGCTGGGACCAGGGGGCAGATACGCAGTATTTT | few | TRBV5-6 | TRBD1 | TRBJ2-3
CASGTSGGFYEQYF | TGTGCCAGCGGGACTAGCGGGGGGTTCTACGAGCAGTACTTC | . | TRBV6-1 | TRBD2 | TRBJ2-7
CASSHESGTTVYVQYF | TGCGCCAGCAGCCATGAATCCGGGACAACCGTATACGTGCAGTACTTC | . | TRBV4-1 | . | TRBJ2-7
CASSQAGQGNGELFF | TGTGCCAGCAGCCAAGCGGGACAGGGGAACGGGGAGCTGTTTTTT | . | TRBV4-2 | TRBD1 | TRBJ2-2
CASSLRRASGRPKETQYF | TGTGCCAGCAGTTTACGTCGGGCTAGCGGGAGGCCTAAAGAGACCCAGTACTTC | few | TRBV27 | TRBD2 | TRBJ2-5
CASSLAGQGDGELFF | TGCGCCAGCAGCTTGGCCGGACAGGGGGACGGGGAGCTGTTTTTT | . | TRBV5-1 | TRBD1 | TRBJ2-2
CAINSPDSNYGYTF | TGTGCCATCAACTCCCCGGACAGTAACTATGGCTACACCTTC | . | TRBV10-3 | . | TRBJ1-2
CASSIEGTTYNEQFF | TGTGCCAGTAGTATAGAGGGGACTACCTACAATGAGCAGTTCTTC | few | TRBV19 | TRBD2 | TRBJ2-1
CASSLAWGGQETQYF | TGCGCCAGCAGCTTGGCTTGGGGGGGGCAGGAGACCCAGTACTTC | few | TRBV5-1 | . | TRBJ2-5
CASSLGGARGDEQFF | TGTGCCAGCAGCTTAGGGGGGGCTCGGGGCGATGAGCAGTTCTTC | few | TRBV5-8 | . | TRBJ2-1
CASSLGQAEFSGANVLTF | TGTGCCAGCAGCTTGGGGCAGGCCGAATTCTCTGGGGCCAACGTCCTGACTTTC | . | TRBV5-6 | . | TRBJ2-6
CASSPGQQLNKKLFF | TGTGCCAGCAGCCCAGGACAGCAGCTTAATAAAAAACTGTTTTTT | . | TRBV6-5 | . | TRBJ1-4
CASSLVATEQETQYF | TGCGCCAGCAGCTTGGTTGCCACAGAACAAGAGACCCAGTACTTC | . | TRBV5-1 | . | TRBJ2-5
CASSSLDRRQGTQYF | TGTGCCAGTAGTAGTCTGGACAGGCGCCAAGGGACCCAGTACTTC | . | TRBV19 | TRBD1 | TRBJ2-5
CASSQRAAGKNIQYF | TGTGCCAGCAGCCAGAGGGCCGCTGGAAAAAACATTCAGTACTTC | once | TRBV6-6 | . | TRBJ2-4
CASSPAGSTDTQYF | TGTGCCAGCTCCCCAGCGGGGAGCACAGATACGCAGTATTTT | . | TRBV18 | TRBD2 | TRBJ2-3
CASSPHQGFTEEKLFF | TGTGCCAGCAGTCCACATCAGGGTTTTACCGAAGAAAAACTGTTTTTT | . | TRBV13 | . | TRBJ1-4
CASSYSYEQYF | TGTGCCAGCAGTTACTCCTACGAGCAGTACTTC | . | TRBV2 | . | TRBJ2-7
CASSLGQGKSSGNTIYF | TGTGCCAGCAGCTTAGGCCAGGGGAAGAGCTCTGGAAACACCATATATTTT | once | TRBV7-8 | . | TRBJ1-3
CARVAGGFWVSNQPQHF | TGTGCCAGAGTAGCAGGGGGCTTCTGGGTGAGCAATCAGCCCCAGCATTTT | . | TRBV27 | TRBD1 | TRBJ1-5
CASSARTGRAFF | TGTGCCAGCAGTGCTCGGACAGGGAGGGCTTTCTTT | few | TRBV25-1 | TRBD1 | TRBJ1-1
CASSFETDNTEAFF | TGTGCCAGCAGCTTTGAGACAGATAACACTGAAGCTTTCTTT | . | TRBV7-2 | . | TRBJ1-1